This T cell receptor (beta chain) was retrieved from a study of cytomegalovirus exposure and HLA in healthy donors. The V gene's germline CDR1 is SNHLY and CDR2 FYNNEI. V was pared by 7 bases and J by 7 bases, with 7 bases of the junction left unmatched. The CDR3 runs to 13 residues. General observations from the study: A classifier reportedly called cytomegalovirus status with high sensitivity and specificity.

Points on this clone: What it recognizes is unknown.

In the PCR, 60 Vbeta and 13 Jbeta primers were used. Here immunoSEQ multiplex PCR was the method, and the copy in TCRdb shows in-frame clones only, minus some. The sample holds roughly 99,000 clones, around 76% seen once. The TCR sequence derives from a young man in good health and CMV-seropositive. Sequencing input: PBMCs. This chain connects TRBV2 to TRBJ1-1, with 9 bases fitting TRBD1. CDR3 bases: TGTGCCAGCAAGACGGACAGGGGAAATGAAGCTTTCTTT. As protein: CASKTDRGNEAFF.